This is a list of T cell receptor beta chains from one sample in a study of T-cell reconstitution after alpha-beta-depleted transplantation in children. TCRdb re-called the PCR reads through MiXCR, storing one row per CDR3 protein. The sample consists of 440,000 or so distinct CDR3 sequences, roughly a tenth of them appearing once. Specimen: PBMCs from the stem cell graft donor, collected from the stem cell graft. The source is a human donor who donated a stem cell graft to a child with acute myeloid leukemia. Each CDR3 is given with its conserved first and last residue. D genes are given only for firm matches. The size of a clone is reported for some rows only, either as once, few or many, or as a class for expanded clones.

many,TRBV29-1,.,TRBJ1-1,TGCAGCGTTGGGCTGGGGGCGTACACTGAAGCTTTCTTT,CSVGLGAYTEAFF
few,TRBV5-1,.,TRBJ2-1,TGCGCCAGCAGCTTGGTAATGGATGAGCAGTTCTTC,CASSLVMDEQFF
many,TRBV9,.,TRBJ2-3,TGTGCCAGCAGCGTAGCTGGAGGGGGCGCAGATACGCAGTATTTT,CASSVAGGGADTQYF
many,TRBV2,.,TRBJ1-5,TGTGCCAGCAGTGAAGGTGCCGTATCTCAGCCCCAGCATTTT,CASSEGAVSQPQHF
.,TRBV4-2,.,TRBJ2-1,TGTGCCAGCAGCCACAGTCGGGAGTCGGGGTACAATGAGCAGTTCTTC,CASSHSRESGYNEQFF
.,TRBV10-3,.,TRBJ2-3,TGTGCCACCCTAACGACACCTAGCACAGATACGCAGTATTTT,CATLTTPSTDTQYF
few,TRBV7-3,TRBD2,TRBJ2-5,TGTGCCAGCAGCTTAGGGACTACTTCGAAAGAGACCCAGTACTTC,CASSLGTTSKETQYF
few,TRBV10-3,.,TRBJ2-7,TGTGCCATCAGTGAACAAGGCGAGCAGTACTTC,CAISEQGEQYF
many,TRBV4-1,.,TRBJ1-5,TGCGCCAGCAGCCAAGATTCAGGGCTGAGTCAGCCCCAGCATTTT,CASSQDSGLSQPQHF
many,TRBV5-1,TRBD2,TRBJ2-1,TGCGCCAGCAGCGCATCGGGGGGCAATGAGCAGTTCTTC,CASSASGGNEQFF
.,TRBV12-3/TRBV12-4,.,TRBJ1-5,TGTGCCAGCAGCACCTCGGGACAATTTAGCAATCAGCCCCAGCATTTT,CASSTSGQFSNQPQHF
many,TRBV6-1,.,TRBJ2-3,TGTGCCAGCAGACAAAGACCTACACAGGGTACGCAGTATTTT,CASRQRPTQGTQYF
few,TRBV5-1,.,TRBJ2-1,TGCGCCAGCAGCCCGGGGACTGTCCTCGGGAATGAGCAGTTCTTC,CASSPGTVLGNEQFF